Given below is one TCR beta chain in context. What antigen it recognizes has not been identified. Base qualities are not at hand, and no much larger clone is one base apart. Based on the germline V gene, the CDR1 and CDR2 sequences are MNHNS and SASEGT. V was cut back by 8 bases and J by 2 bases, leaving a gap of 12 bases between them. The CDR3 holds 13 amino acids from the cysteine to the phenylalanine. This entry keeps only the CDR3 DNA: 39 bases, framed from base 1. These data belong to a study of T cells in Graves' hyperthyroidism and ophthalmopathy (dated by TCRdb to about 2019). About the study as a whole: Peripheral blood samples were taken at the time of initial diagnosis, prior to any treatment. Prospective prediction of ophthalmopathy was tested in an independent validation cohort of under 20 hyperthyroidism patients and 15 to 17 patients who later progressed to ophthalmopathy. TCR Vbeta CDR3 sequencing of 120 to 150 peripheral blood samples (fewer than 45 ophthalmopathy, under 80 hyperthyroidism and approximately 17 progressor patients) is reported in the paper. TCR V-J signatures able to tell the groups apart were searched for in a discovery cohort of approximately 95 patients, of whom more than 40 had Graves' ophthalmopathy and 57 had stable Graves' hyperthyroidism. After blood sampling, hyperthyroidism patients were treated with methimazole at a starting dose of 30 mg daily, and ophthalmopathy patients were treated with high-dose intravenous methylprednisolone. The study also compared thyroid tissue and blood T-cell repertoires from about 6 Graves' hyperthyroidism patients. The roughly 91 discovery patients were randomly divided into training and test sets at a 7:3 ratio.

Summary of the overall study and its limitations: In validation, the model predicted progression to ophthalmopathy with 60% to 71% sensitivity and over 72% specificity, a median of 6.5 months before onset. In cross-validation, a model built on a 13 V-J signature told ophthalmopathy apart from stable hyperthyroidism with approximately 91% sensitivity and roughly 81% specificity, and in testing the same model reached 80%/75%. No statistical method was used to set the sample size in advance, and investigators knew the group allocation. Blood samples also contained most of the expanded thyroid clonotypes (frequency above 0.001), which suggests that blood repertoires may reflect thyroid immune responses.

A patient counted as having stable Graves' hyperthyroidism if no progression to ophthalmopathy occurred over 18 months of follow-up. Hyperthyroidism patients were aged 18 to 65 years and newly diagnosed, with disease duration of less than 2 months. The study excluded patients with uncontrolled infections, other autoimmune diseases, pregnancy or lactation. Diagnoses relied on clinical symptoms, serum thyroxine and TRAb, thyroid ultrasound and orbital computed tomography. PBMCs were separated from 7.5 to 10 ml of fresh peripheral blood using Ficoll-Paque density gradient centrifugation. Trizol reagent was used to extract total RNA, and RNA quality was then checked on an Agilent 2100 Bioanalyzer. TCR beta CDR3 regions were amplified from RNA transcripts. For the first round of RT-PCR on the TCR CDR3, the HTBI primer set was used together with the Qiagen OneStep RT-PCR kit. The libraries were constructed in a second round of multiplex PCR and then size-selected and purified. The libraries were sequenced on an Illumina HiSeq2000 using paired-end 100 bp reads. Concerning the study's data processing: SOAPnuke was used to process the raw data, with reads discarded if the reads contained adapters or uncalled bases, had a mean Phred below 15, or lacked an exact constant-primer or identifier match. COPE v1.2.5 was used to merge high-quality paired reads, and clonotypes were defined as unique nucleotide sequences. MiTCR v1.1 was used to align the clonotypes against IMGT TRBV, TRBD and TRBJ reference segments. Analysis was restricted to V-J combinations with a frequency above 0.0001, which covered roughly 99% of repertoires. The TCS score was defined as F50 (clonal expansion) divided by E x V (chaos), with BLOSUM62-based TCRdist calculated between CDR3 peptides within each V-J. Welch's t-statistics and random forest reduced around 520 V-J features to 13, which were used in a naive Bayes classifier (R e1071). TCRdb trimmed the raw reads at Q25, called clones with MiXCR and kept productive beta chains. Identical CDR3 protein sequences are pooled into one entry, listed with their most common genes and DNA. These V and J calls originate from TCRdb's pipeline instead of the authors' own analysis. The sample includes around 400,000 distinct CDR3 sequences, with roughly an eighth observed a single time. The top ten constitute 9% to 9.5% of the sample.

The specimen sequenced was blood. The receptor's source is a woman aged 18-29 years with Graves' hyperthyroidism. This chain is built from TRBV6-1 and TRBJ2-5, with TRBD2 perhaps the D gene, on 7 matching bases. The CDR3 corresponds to CASRGALQETQYF. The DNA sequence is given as TGTGCCAGCCGGGGGGCCTTACAAGAGACCCAGTACTTC.